This T cell receptor (beta chain) appears in the sequencing data of a study of T cell repertoires in cytomegalovirus infection (dated by TCRdb to about 2019). For context, the study as a whole: Donor HLA type was relevant to the analysis, because carriage of CMV infection together with the matching HLA type was indicated by public TCR beta signatures.

Overall results and qualifications from the work: In both this cohort and an independent roughly 400-donor cohort, the cumulative frequency of public TCR beta family members distinguished carriers of CMV infection plus the relevant HLA type. The ex vivo response was dominated by HLA-C-restricted CMV-specific TCR beta clonotypes, which also provided the single most frequent clonotype in two of eight donors.

The junction carries 21 bases between V and J, which are trimmed by 8 bases and 2 bases respectively. The CDR3, from cysteine to phenylalanine, totals 16 residues. Only the CDR3 part of the read is kept: 48 bases, read in frame from the first base. The table lists this clonotype with a few counts. The antigen it recognizes is unknown. No per-base quality is available; no much larger clone lies one base away. The instrument given in TCRdb is Illumina HiSeq 1500. TCRdb took the public reads, trimmed them with fastp at Q25, ran MiXCR for clone calling and kept in-frame beta chains. One record per CDR3 amino acid sequence lists the most common genes and DNA. This sample has about 360,000 distinct CDR3 sequences in its table, and about a sixth of those were observed once. The ten largest clones capture approximately 8% of the sample.

The sample consisted of PBMCs. The receptor's source is a human donor in good health (CMV status not recorded). Some clones in this sample may be carry-over from other donors' samples. The receptor chain draws on TRBV12-3 or TRBV12-4 and TRBJ1-1; the D segment cannot be called with confidence. The bases are TGTGCCAGCGCCCCCTATGAGGGCCTGGGAAACACTGAAGCTTTCTTT. This translates into CASAPYEGLGNTEAFF.